This T cell receptor (beta chain) was observed in a study of control samples from healthy donors and cancer patients. The CDR3 runs to 15 residues. Germline CDR1 is SGHTS and CDR2 is YDEGEE. J lost 6 bases, V lost 0 bases, and 3 bases had no gene match. Profiled with immunoSEQ multiplex PCR; TCRdb holds only in-frame clones, not every one. The sample has more than 70,000 clones, approximately 91% seen once. Sequenced: blood. This chain joins TRBV5-8 and TRBJ2-1; 10 nucleotides match TRBD1. This receptor was obtained from a woman aged 25-40 years in good health. The CDR3: CASSLGDRGSNEQFF. CDR3 nucleotide sequence: TGTGCCAGCAGCTTGGGGGACAGGGGTAGCAATGAGCAGTTCTTC.